A selection of T cell receptor beta chains follows, all from one sample in a study of blood T cells in healthy people across ages. TCRdb reanalysed the 5' RACE reads using MiXCR and keeps one entry per CDR3 protein. In the table there are 800,000 to 950,000 distinct CDR3 sequences, about 34% of which are singletons. What was sequenced was blood. These receptors all stem from a man aged 18-30 years in good health. Both conserved end residues are part of each CDR3. A D gene is named only where the DNA matches it firmly. The listing skips clone size in some rows; elsewhere it reads once, few, many or a size class.

TRBJ2-1	-	TRBV20-1	TRBD2	CSASVTSGGYNEQFF	TGCAGTGCTAGTGTGACTAGCGGGGGGTACAATGAGCAGTTCTTC
TRBJ2-3	many	TRBV7-2	TRBD2	CASSLTAGGGTDTQYF	TGTGCCAGCAGCTTAACGGCAGGCGGGGGGACAGATACGCAGTATTTT
TRBJ1-4	once	TRBV4-2	-	CASSQDKGSEKLFF	TGTGCCAGCAGCCAAGATAAAGGGTCGGAAAAACTGTTTTTT
TRBJ2-1	-	TRBV20-1	TRBD1	CSAPHGQAGLFNEQFF	TGCAGTGCGCCCCACGGACAGGCCGGGCTCTTCAATGAGCAGTTCTTC
TRBJ2-5	few	TRBV10-3	-	CATLYRVGETQYF	TGTGCCACCCTGTACAGGGTCGGAGAGACCCAGTACTTC
TRBJ2-3	few	TRBV21-1	-	CASSSRELSTDTQYF	TGTGCCAGCAGCTCCCGGGAGCTGAGCACAGATACGCAGTATTTT
TRBJ2-7	-	TRBV6-2/TRBV6-3	TRBD2	CATRLAGGTYEQYF	TGTGCCACCAGACTAGCGGGGGGAACCTACGAGCAGTACTTC
TRBJ2-3	few	TRBV19	-	CASSTSTSTDTQYF	TGTGCCAGTAGTACCAGTACTAGCACAGATACGCAGTATTTT
TRBJ2-7	few	TRBV7-9	-	CASSRRTGSYEQYF	TGTGCCAGCAGCCGAAGGACGGGTTCCTACGAGCAGTACTTC
TRBJ2-5	few	TRBV18	-	CASSNSGQETQYF	TGTGCCAGTTCCAACAGTGGCCAAGAGACCCAGTACTTC
TRBJ1-2	-	TRBV5-1	TRBD1	CASSSDPGTGIYGYTF	TGCGCCAGCAGCTCGGACCCCGGGACAGGCATTTATGGCTACACCTTC
TRBJ1-6	few	TRBV3-1	-	CASSPANSPLHF	TGTGCCAGCAGCCCCGCCAATTCACCCCTCCACTTT
TRBJ2-3	few	TRBV5-5	TRBD1	CASGMGQGSTDTQYF	TGTGCCAGCGGCATGGGACAGGGATCCACCGATACGCAGTATTTT
TRBJ2-1	-	TRBV7-9	-	CASSPRTQGEQFF	TGTGCCAGCAGCCCCCGGACCCAGGGGGAGCAGTTCTTC
TRBJ1-4	few	TRBV27	TRBD1	CASSPSGTGNNEKLFF	TGTGCCAGCAGTCCGTCCGGGACAGGGAACAATGAAAAACTGTTTTTT
TRBJ1-5	-	TRBV7-9	-	CASNKGRDQPQHF	TGTGCCAGCAACAAGGGAAGAGATCAGCCCCAGCATTTT
TRBJ2-3	-	TRBV12-3/TRBV12-4	-	CASSLSGSADMQYF	TGTGCCAGCAGTTTGTCAGGATCTGCAGATATGCAGTATTTT
TRBJ2-3	-	TRBV6-1	-	CASFVGQAADTQYF	TGTGCCAGCTTCGTGGGGCAGGCCGCAGATACGCAGTATTTT
TRBJ2-1	few	TRBV6-5	-	CASSSRRGKNYNEQFF	TGTGCCAGCAGTAGTCGCCGGGGGAAAAACTACAATGAGCAGTTCTTC
TRBJ1-2	-	TRBV2	-	CASRGGTEAYGYTF	TGTGCCAGCAGGGGGGGCACCGAAGCCTATGGCTACACCTTC
TRBJ2-1	-	TRBV7-9	TRBD1	CASSLADRGAYNEQFF	TGTGCCAGCAGCTTAGCCGACAGGGGGGCCTACAATGAGCAGTTCTTC
TRBJ1-1	-	TRBV20-1	TRBD1	CSAPGQGALNTEAFF	TGCAGTGCCCCTGGACAGGGGGCCCTGAACACTGAAGCTTTCTTT
TRBJ1-2	many	TRBV20-1	-	CSARDAGQTYGYTF	TGCAGTGCTAGAGATGCCGGACAAACCTATGGCTACACCTTC
TRBJ1-2	-	TRBV2	TRBD1	CASRKCRGRNYGYTF	TGTGCCAGCAGAAAATGCAGGGGGCGTAACTATGGCTACACCTTC
TRBJ2-3	few	TRBV5-6	TRBD2	CASSQTSGGYTDTQYF	TGTGCCAGCAGCCAAACTAGCGGGGGATACACAGATACGCAGTATTTT
TRBJ1-5	-	TRBV9	-	CAGGDNRVAQPQHF	TGTGCCGGAGGGGACAACAGGGTTGCTCAGCCCCAGCATTTT
TRBJ1-5	-	TRBV6-1	TRBD1	CASSTGGTLNQPQHF	TGTGCCAGCAGCACAGGGGGGACCCTCAATCAGCCCCAGCATTTT
TRBJ2-3	-	TRBV12-5	-	CASGNQGGSQYF	TGTGCTAGTGGCAACCAGGGGGGGTCGCAGTATTTT
TRBJ2-7	many	TRBV20-1	-	CSASKRSSYEQYF	TGCAGTGCTAGTAAGCGGAGCTCCTACGAGCAGTACTTC
TRBJ2-5	-	TRBV28	-	CASSNLIQNGETQYF	TGTGCCAGCAGTAATCTTATACAAAATGGGGAGACCCAGTACTTC
TRBJ2-7	-	TRBV4-1	-	CAGSQVHNSYEQYF	TGCGCCGGCAGCCAAGTTCACAACTCCTACGAGCAGTACTTC
TRBJ1-2	-	TRBV6-1	TRBD1	CASSEPSGQAQYGYTF	TGTGCCAGCAGTGAGCCCTCCGGACAGGCGCAATATGGCTACACCTTC
TRBJ2-2	-	TRBV5-1	-	CASSLEAGVFTGELFF	TGCGCCAGCAGCTTGGAGGCAGGGGTCTTCACCGGGGAGCTGTTTTTT
TRBJ2-5	few	TRBV6-6	-	CASATGDSVIRTQYF	TGTGCCAGCGCGACGGGGGACAGCGTTATCCGGACCCAGTACTTC
TRBJ2-1	many	TRBV12-3/TRBV12-4	-	CASSLGVGSGEQFF	TGTGCCAGCAGTTTAGGGGTAGGGTCCGGTGAGCAGTTCTTC
TRBJ1-1	-	TRBV6-2/TRBV6-3	-	CASSGYDMRGAGRGTEAFF	TGTGCCAGCAGCGGTTACGACATGAGGGGCGCTGGGCGAGGCACTGAAGCTTTCTTT
TRBJ2-7	many	TRBV28	-	CASSPPGTSGYEQYF	TGTGCCAGCAGTCCTCCCGGGACAAGTGGCTACGAGCAGTACTTC
TRBJ2-3	many	TRBV12-3/TRBV12-4	-	CASSFSGPDTQYF	TGTGCCAGCAGCTTTTCGGGGCCAGATACGCAGTATTTT
TRBJ2-3	many	TRBV20-1	-	CSARTLPWGATDTQYF	TGCAGTGCTAGAACCCTTCCCTGGGGGGCCACAGATACGCAGTATTTT
TRBJ2-5	many	TRBV28	TRBD1	CASSLGTEGTETQYF	TGTGCCAGCAGTTTAGGGACAGAGGGAACAGAGACCCAGTACTTC
TRBJ2-1	-	TRBV20-1	-	CSAHGGGADEQFF	TGCAGTGCCCATGGAGGGGGGGCCGATGAGCAGTTCTTC
TRBJ1-2	-	TRBV7-2	-	CASSLDDLGYGYTF	TGTGCCAGCAGCTTAGATGATCTTGGCTATGGCTACACCTTC
TRBJ2-7	many	TRBV20-1	-	CSARASREQYF	TGCAGTGCTAGGGCTAGCCGCGAGCAGTACTTC
TRBJ2-3	few	TRBV20-1	TRBD2	CSVRTSGTDTQYF	TGCAGTGTTCGGACTAGCGGGACAGATACGCAGTATTTT
TRBJ1-2	-	TRBV28	-	CASSTVTVGYTF	TGTGCCAGCAGTACGGTAACAGTCGGCTACACCTTC